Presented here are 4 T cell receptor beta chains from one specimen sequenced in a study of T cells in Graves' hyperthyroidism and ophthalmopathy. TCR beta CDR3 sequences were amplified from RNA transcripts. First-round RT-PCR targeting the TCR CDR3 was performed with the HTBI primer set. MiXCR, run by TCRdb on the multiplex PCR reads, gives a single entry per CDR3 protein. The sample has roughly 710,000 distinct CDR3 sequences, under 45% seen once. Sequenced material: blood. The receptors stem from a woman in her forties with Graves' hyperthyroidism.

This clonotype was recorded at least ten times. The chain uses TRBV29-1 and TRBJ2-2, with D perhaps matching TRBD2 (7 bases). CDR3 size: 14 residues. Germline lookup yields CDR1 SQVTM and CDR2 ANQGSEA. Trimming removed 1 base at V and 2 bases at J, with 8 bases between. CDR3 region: CSVEGGGNTGELFF. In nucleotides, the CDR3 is TGCAGCGTTGAAGGGGGGGGCAACACCGGGGAGCTGTTTTTT.

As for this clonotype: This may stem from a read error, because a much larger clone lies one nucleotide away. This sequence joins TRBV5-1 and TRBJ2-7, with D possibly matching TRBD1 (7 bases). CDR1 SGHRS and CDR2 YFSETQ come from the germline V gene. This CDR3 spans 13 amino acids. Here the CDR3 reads CASRPGQDYERYF. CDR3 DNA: TGCGCCAGCCGACCCGGACAGGACTACGAGCGGTACTTC.

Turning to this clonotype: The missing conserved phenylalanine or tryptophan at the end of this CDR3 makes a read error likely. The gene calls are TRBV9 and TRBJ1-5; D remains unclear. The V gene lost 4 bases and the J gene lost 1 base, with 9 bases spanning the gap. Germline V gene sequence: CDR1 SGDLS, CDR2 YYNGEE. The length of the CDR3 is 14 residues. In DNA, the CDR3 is TGTGCCAGCAGCCTGGACGGGAGCAATCAGCCCCAGCATCTT. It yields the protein CASSLDGSNQPQHL.

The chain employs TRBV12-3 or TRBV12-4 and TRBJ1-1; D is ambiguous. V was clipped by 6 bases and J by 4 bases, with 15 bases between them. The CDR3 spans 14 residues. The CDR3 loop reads CASRPTAARTEAFF. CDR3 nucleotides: TGTGCCAGCAGACCCACAGCTGCACGCACTGAAGCTTTCTTT.